This section outlines one TCR beta chain sequence together with its context. Per the germline V gene, CDR1 is SGHDT and CDR2 is YYEEEE. Trimming pared 0 bases from V and 2 bases from J, leaving 6 bases between. The CDR3 runs to 14 residues. This entry is derived from a study of blood T cell repertoires in COVID-19. At the level of the study: In each case, the material was cDNA or gDNA derived from T cells, B-cell-depleted T cells, or PBMCs.

Original analysis: Estimation of nucleated cell counts was performed using reference gene primer amplification. Profiled with immunoSEQ multiplex PCR; TCRdb holds only in-frame clones, not every one. The DNA gave D and trimming, while V, J and clone size come from that table. The sample holds some 150,000 clones, about 91% seen once. The sequence came from a woman in her fifties or sixties with acute or convalescent COVID-19. The sequencing sample was made of peripheral blood. The chain joins TRBV5-6 to TRBJ1-3; D is unresolved. CDR3: CASSLGLTGNTIYF. CDR3 nucleotides: TGTGCCAGCAGCTTGGGACTGACTGGAAACACCATATATTTT.